Below are 31 T cell receptor beta chains sequenced from a single sample in a study of blood T cell repertoires in COVID-19. TCRdb's copy holds only in-frame clones and misses some; the assay was immunoSEQ multiplex PCR. Found here are just under 40,000 clones, about nine tenths of them singletons; the top ten hold approximately 25%. Sequenced sample: peripheral blood. The receptors were sampled from a man aged 50 to 60 with active or convalescent COVID-19.

This clone has a single count. The chain is built from TRBV19 and TRBJ1-5; 9 bases fit TRBD1. Trimming at V came to 5 bases and at J to 1 base, leaving 3 bases not matched to a gene. Germline-derived CDR1 and CDR2 are LNHDA and SQIVND (reference sequence). The CDR3 has 15 residues. The CDR3 bases are TGTGCCAGTAGTCTGGGACAGGGAAGCAATCAGCCCCAGCATTTT. Its translation: CASSLGQGSNQPQHF.

V gene TRBV5-4 combines with J gene TRBJ2-3; D might be TRBD1 (6 bases). The CDR3 length is 16 residues. Looked up from germline, CDR1 is SGHNT and CDR2 is YYREEE (reference sequence). V gave up 5 bases and J gave up 0 bases, with 16 bases separating them. The DNA of the CDR3 is TGTGCCAGCAGAGACGGACAGTCAGCTAGCACAGATACGCAGTATTTT. As protein: CASRDGQSASTDTQYF. Supplemented by reference TRBV5-4 and TRBJ2-3, the full variable domain reads ETGVTQSPTHLIKTRGQQVTLRCSSQSGHNTVSWYQQALGQGPQFIFQYYREEENGRGNFPPRFSGLQFPNYSSELNVNALELDDSALYLCASRDGQSASTDTQYFGPGTRLTVL.

This rearrangement joins TRBV18 to TRBJ2-1, with D possibly matching TRBD2 (5 bases). The CDR3 is 15 residues long. V gave up 3 bases and J gave up 7 bases, with 16 bases separating them. Germline V gene data show CDR1 as KGHSH and CDR2 as LQKENI. CDR3 coding DNA: TGTGCCAGCTCACCTACTAGTTTTATGGGTAATGAGCAGTTCTTC. Protein: CASSPTSFMGNEQFF.

The chain links TRBV5-4 to TRBJ2-3; 8 bases map to TRBD1. Germline CDR1 is SGHNT and CDR2 is YYREEE (reference sequence). The CDR3 contains 15 residues. V lost 2 bases and J lost 4; bases outside the gene matches: 6. Written as DNA, the CDR3 is TGTGCCAGCAGCTTCCCCGGACAGGGTGCAGATACGCAGTATTTT. Its protein is CASSFPGQGADTQYF.

The chain couples TRBV7-9 to TRBJ2-7, with 9 bases identical to TRBD2. With V trimmed by 3 bases and J by 0 bases, 3 bases remained unmatched. From germline, CDR1 is SEHNR and CDR2 FQNEAQ (reference sequence). The CDR3 runs 15 residues. CDR3 DNA: TGTGCCAGCAGCTTCCGAGCGGGAGGCTCCTACGAGCAGTACTTC. It yields the protein CASSFRAGGSYEQYF.

The chain is built from TRBV2 and TRBJ2-2, with 8 bases aligning to TRBD1. The CDR3 has 14 residues. V shed 7 bases, J shed 4 bases, and the junction held 5 bases outside the gene matches. Germline V CDR1 and CDR2: SNHLY, FYNNEI. The CDR3 is CASTGQGVTGELFF. The CDR3 nucleotides read TGTGCCAGCACTGGACAGGGAGTCACCGGGGAGCTGTTTTTT.

This CDR3 reads CASRLTLFSGNTIYF. The CDR3 DNA reads as TGTGCCAGCAGGCTGACATTATTCTCTGGAAACACCATATATTTT. This sequence joins TRBV6-5 and TRBJ1-3; D remains unclear. Germline V gene data show CDR1 as MNHEY and CDR2 as SVGAGI. The CDR3 sequence is 15 residues long. V lost 6 bases and J lost 0, with 12 bases in between.

The CDR3 nucleotides are TGTGCCAGCAGCCAAAGACAGGGCAATCAGCCCCAGCATTTT. Its protein product is CASSQRQGNQPQHF. The chain employs TRBV16 and TRBJ1-5; perhaps TRBD1 as D (6 bases). Deletions cut 2 bases from V and 2 bases from J, with 7 bases between. Germline V gives CDR1 KGHSY, CDR2 FQNENV. The CDR3 is 14 residues long.

The CDR3 loop reads CASSLLAGGISSYEQYF. The CDR3 DNA follows: TGCGCCAGCAGCTTGTTAGCGGGAGGTATAAGTTCCTACGAGCAGTACTTC. This chain connects TRBV5-1 to TRBJ2-7, with 10 bases lining up with TRBD2. The CDR3 has 17 amino acids. The V and J ends lost 1 base and 1 base, in that order; junction bases with no gene match: 8. Per germline, CDR1 SGHRS and CDR2 YFSETQ. Full variable domain (remainder filled in from reference TRBV5-1 and TRBJ2-7): KAGVTQTPRYLIKTRGQQVTLSCSPISGHRSVSWYQQTPGQGLQFLFEYFSETQRNKGNFPGRFSGRQFSNSRSEMNVSTLELGDSALYLCASSLLAGGISSYEQYFGPGTRLTVT.

The sample holds one count of this clone. The V call is TRBV11-2, the J call TRBJ1-1; perhaps TRBD1 as D (6 bases). CDR3 size: 16 residues. Germline V gene lookup returns CDR1 SGHAT and CDR2 FQNNGV. V shed 4 bases and J shed 3 bases, with 18 bases lying between them. The CDR3: CASSSIYRVQDTEAFF. The CDR3 coding sequence is TGTGCCAGCAGCTCCATTTACAGGGTGCAGGACACTGAAGCTTTCTTT.

About this clone: One end of the junction does not line up with germline, which may come from a read error. The J gene is TRBJ2-1, the V gene TRBV2; D perhaps matches TRBD2 (7 bases). The germline gives CDR1 SNHLY, CDR2 FYNNEI. The CDR3 contains 16 residues. The CDR3 bases are TGTGCCAGCAGGGAAGGCGGGGGCTTGTCCTACAATGAGCAGTTCTTC. Translation: CASREGGGLSYNEQFF.

The V and J genes are TRBV5-1 and TRBJ2-7; 9 bases are shared with TRBD1. V lost 6 bases to trimming and J lost 2 bases; unmatched junction nucleotides: 6. This CDR3 region has 14 residues. Germline V gene sequence: CDR1 SGHRS, CDR2 YFSETQ. CDR3 bases: TGCGCCAGCACCCCGGGACAGGGCACCTACGAGCAGTACTTC. Protein sequence: CASTPGQGTYEQYF.

The chain uses TRBV2 and TRBJ1-1; possibly TRBD1 for D (5 bases). The CDR3 has 14 residues. Per germline, CDR1 SNHLY and CDR2 FYNNEI. V shed 6 bases and J shed 4 bases, with 15 bases lying between them. CDR3 coding DNA: TGTGCCAGCAGGCCAGGGCGCGTGGGCACTGAAGCTTTCTTT. It encodes CASRPGRVGTEAFF.

This clone was observed once. The chain combines TRBV1 with TRBJ1-5; TRBD1 is taken as the D call from the table, unchecked against the DNA. TRBV1 is a pseudogene. The CDR3 sequence is 15 residues long. The CDR3 spells CTSSHPGQFNQPQHF. The CDR3 DNA sequence: TGCACCAGCAGCCACCCCGGACAGTTCAATCAGCCCCAGCATTTT.

V gene TRBV15 combines with J gene TRBJ2-7; the match to TRBD1 covers 9 bases. The CDR3 is 14 residues long. Germline lookup yields CDR1 LNHNV and CDR2 YYDKDF (reference sequence). Germline trimming cut 3 bases from V and 7 bases from J; bases unmatched to any gene: 7. CDR3 amino acids: CATSRGQGTGEQYF. CDR3 DNA: TGTGCCACCAGCAGGGGACAGGGAACGGGTGAGCAGTACTTC.

The J gene is TRBJ2-7, the V gene TRBV5-8; tentatively, D is TRBD1 (6 bases). The CDR3 runs 12 residues. Germline V gives CDR1 SGHTS, CDR2 YDEGEE. The V and J ends lost 4 bases and 3 bases respectively, with 8 bases between them. The CDR3 sequence is CASSTDSYEQYV. CDR3 nucleotides: TGTGCCAGCAGCACGGACAGCTACGAGCAGTACGTC.

The V call is TRBV4-1, the J call TRBJ1-5; D is unclear. Between the trimmed V and J ends, which lost 0 bases and 7 bases, there was a span of 10 bases. The CDR3 is made up of 14 amino acids. Germline V CDR1 and CDR2: MGHRA, YSYEKL. The CDR3 DNA sequence: TGCGCCAGCAGCCAAGAGAGGGAAAAACAGCCCCAGCATTTT. Its protein product is CASSQEREKQPQHF.

In its sample, this clone was seen once. The J gene is TRBJ2-1, the V gene TRBV19, with 8 bases identical to TRBD2. This CDR3 contains 16 residues. The germline V gene has CDR1 LNHDA and CDR2 SQIVND (reference sequence). Trimming cost V 1 base and J 9 bases; bases outside gene matches: 11. For the CDR3, the DNA is TGTGCCAGTAGTATAGGACTAGCGATGCCCGGGGGTGAGCAGTTCTTC. Translation gives CASSIGLAMPGGEQFF.

This chain links TRBV29-1 with TRBJ2-1, with 10 bases fitting TRBD1. Germline CDR1 SQVTM, CDR2 ANQGSEA. CDR3 size: 13 residues. J was trimmed by 7 bases and V by 7 bases; bases with no gene match: 7. CDR3 protein: CSAGTGDFNEQFF. CDR3 nucleotides: TGCAGCGCTGGGACAGGGGATTTTAATGAGCAGTTCTTC.

This chain uses TRBV24-1 with TRBJ2-3; 7 positions match TRBD2. This CDR3 contains 17 residues. The germline V gene has CDR1 KGHDR and CDR2 SFDVKD. With V trimmed by 0 bases and J by 2 bases, 7 bases remained unmatched. Here the CDR3 DNA reads TGTGCCACCAGTGATTTGGGGAGGGATGAATTCACAGATACGCAGTATTTT. Its protein is CATSDLGRDEFTDTQYF.

The V gene is TRBV4-2, the J gene TRBJ2-1; 9 positions agree with TRBD1. CDR1 and CDR2 from the germline V gene are LGHNA and YNFKEQ. Losses at the gene ends were 4 bases for V and 3 bases for J; bases not matched to a gene: 7. The CDR3 sequence is 16 residues long. CDR3 bases: TGTGCCAGCAGCCGGGGGGACAGGGAAAACTACAATGAGCAGTTCTTC. This sequence encodes CASSRGDRENYNEQFF.

The chain links TRBV5-4 to TRBJ2-5; no reliable D call. The CDR3 consists of 14 residues. V was trimmed by 2 bases and J by 2 bases, leaving 10 bases between them. In germline, CDR1 is SGHNT, CDR2 YYREEE (reference sequence). The CDR3 DNA reads as TGTGCCAGCAGCTTTGGGCAGCAACAAGAGACCCAGTACTTC. Translating it yields CASSFGQQQETQYF.

This clone was recorded only once. V is TRBV6-6 and J is TRBJ2-7; 8 nucleotides align to TRBD2. This CDR3 contains 16 residues. Germline V CDR1 and CDR2: MNHNY, SVGAGI (reference sequence). With V trimmed by 11 bases and J by 4 bases, 19 bases remained unmatched. CDR3 region: CAASGGRKSPRYEQYV. CDR3 bases: TGTGCCGCCAGCGGGGGCAGAAAGAGTCCCCGTTACGAGCAGTACGTC.

The chain employs TRBV15 and TRBJ1-5; D gene unclear. The CDR3 covers 15 residues. Germline V CDR1 and CDR2: LNHNV, YYDKDF (reference sequence). V lost 0 bases and J 0 bases, leaving 6 bases between the germline ends. CDR3 bases: TGTGCCACCAGCAGAGATAGACATAGCAATCAGCCCCAGCATTTT. Amino acid sequence: CATSRDRHSNQPQHF.

This clone has at least ten counts. This chain connects TRBV3-1 (or the pseudogene TRBV3-2) to TRBJ2-2, with 8 bases aligning to TRBD2. Germline V CDR1 and CDR2: LGHDT, YNNKEL (reference sequence). Germline trimming cut 2 bases from V and 3 bases from J; bases unmatched to any gene: 5. This CDR3 has 16 residues. The chain's CDR3 is CASSQLPGGDTGELFF. The CDR3 DNA follows: TGTGCCAGCAGCCAATTACCGGGGGGGGACACCGGGGAGCTGTTTTTT.

V and J are TRBV19 and TRBJ1-6; D not certain. V dropped 9 bases and J dropped 7 bases, with 22 bases sitting between them. Germline V gene sequence: CDR1 LNHDA, CDR2 SQIVND (reference sequence). The CDR3 has 16 amino acids. This CDR3 is CASTGRLGLGNSPLHF. Written as DNA, the CDR3 is TGTGCCAGCACCGGGAGGCTCGGATTGGGGAATTCACCCCTCCACTTT.

V and J are TRBV15 and TRBJ2-2; the match to TRBD2 covers 10 bases. V trimming: 1 base; J trimming: 6 bases; junction bases outside the gene matches: 17. Germline CDR1 is LNHNV and CDR2 is YYDKDF (reference sequence). The CDR3 covers 20 residues. CDR3 sequence: CATSRAGAGGPFWVPGELFF. CDR3 in DNA: TGTGCCACCAGCAGAGCGGGAGCGGGGGGGCCGTTTTGGGTTCCCGGGGAGCTGTTTTTT. The whole variable domain, filled in from reference TRBV15 and TRBJ2-2, reads DAMVIQNPRYQVTQFGKPVTLSCSQTLNHNVMYWYQQKSSQAPKLLFHYYDKDFNNEADTPDNFQSRRPNTSFCFLDIRSPGLGDTAMYLCATSRAGAGGPFWVPGELFFGEGSRLTVL.

This chain connects TRBV19 to TRBJ2-2; TRBD1 matches at 7 bases. Germline V CDR1 and CDR2: LNHDA, SQIVND (reference sequence). The J segment lost 5 bases and the V segment lost 6 bases, leaving 6 bases of the junction unmatched. CDR3 length equals 14 residues. Here the CDR3 reads CASRPTGWTGELFF. In DNA form, the CDR3 reads TGTGCCAGTAGACCGACAGGGTGGACCGGGGAGCTGTTTTTT.

This chain uses TRBV2 with TRBJ2-1; TRBD2 agrees at 7 bases. This CDR3 spans 15 amino acids. Germline CDR1 reads SNHLY; CDR2 reads FYNNEI. Unmatched junction bases numbered 8, after V lost 2 bases and J lost 7 bases. The CDR3 coding sequence is TGTGCCAGCAGTGAAATCGGCGGGAGTAGTAATGAGCAGTTCTTC. Translating gives CASSEIGGSSNEQFF.

The chain uses TRBV5-1 and TRBJ2-3; D gene unclear. Trimming left V 4 bases short and J 3 bases short, with 12 bases between. Per germline, CDR1 SGHRS and CDR2 YFSETQ. The CDR3 contains 14 residues. In nucleotides, the CDR3 is TGCGCCAGCAGCCTTCCACAGAAAACAGATACGCAGTATTTT. Its protein product is CASSLPQKTDTQYF.

The chain recombines TRBV19 with TRBJ2-5; 11 bases match TRBD2. V was pared by 4 bases and J by 5 bases, with 12 bases of the junction left unmatched. The CDR3 loop spans 17 amino acids. Looked up from germline, CDR1 is LNHDA and CDR2 is SQIVND (reference sequence). The CDR3 spells CASSTAGRLAGGETQYF. In DNA form, the CDR3 reads TGTGCCAGTAGTACCGCGGGCCGGTTAGCGGGAGGGGAGACCCAGTACTTC.